Listed below are T cell receptor beta chains from one sample, sequenced in a study of monozygotic twins with inflammatory bowel disease. TCRdb re-called the 5' RACE reads and shows each CDR3 protein once, DNA omitted. In all, the sample yields over 200,000 distinct CDR3 sequences. Input material: blood. All receptors derive from a human donor with ulcerative colitis or Crohn's disease, or a healthy co-twin of an affected twin (not recorded which). The CDR3 runs from the conserved cysteine through the conserved F or W.

cdr3_length j_call v_call cdr3_aa
18 TRBJ1-4 TRBV12-3/TRBV12-4 CASSFESWFASTNEKLFF
14 TRBJ1-1 TRBV20-1 CSARETGGITEAFF
13 TRBJ2-7 TRBV10-3 CAISELQRGEQYF
18 TRBJ2-3 TRBV7-8 CASSSSLAGPPSTDTQYF
11 TRBJ1-1 TRBV12-3/TRBV12-4 CASSFPGEAFF
13 TRBJ1-1 TRBV5-1 CASGSTGAREAFF
17 TRBJ1-1 TRBV7-4 CASRKSGRTVENTEAFF
17 TRBJ2-2 TRBV20-1 CSAQPSGGLSFTGELFF
12 TRBJ1-2 TRBV24-1 CATSDLNLGYTF
13 TRBJ2-7 TRBV5-1 CASSLNRGYEQYF
16 TRBJ2-6 TRBV10-3 CAISGQAIGGANVLTF
17 TRBJ2-3 TRBV4-2 CASSQGNWAYDTDTQYF